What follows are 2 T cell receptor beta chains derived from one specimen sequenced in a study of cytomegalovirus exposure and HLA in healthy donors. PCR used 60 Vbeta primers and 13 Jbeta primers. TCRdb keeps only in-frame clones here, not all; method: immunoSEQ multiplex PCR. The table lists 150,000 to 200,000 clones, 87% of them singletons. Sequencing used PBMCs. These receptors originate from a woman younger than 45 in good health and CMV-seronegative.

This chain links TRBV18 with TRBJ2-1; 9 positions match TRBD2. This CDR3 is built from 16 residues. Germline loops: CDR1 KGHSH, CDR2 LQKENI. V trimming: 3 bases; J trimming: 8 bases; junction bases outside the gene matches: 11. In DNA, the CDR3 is TGTGCCAGCTCACCGACTCTCATTAGCGGGAGCGATGAGCAGTTCTTC. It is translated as CASSPTLISGSDEQFF.

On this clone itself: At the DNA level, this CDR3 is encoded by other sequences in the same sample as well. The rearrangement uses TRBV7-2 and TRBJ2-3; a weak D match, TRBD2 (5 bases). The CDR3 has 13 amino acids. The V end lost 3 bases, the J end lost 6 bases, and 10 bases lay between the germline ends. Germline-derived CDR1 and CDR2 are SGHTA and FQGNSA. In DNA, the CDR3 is TGTGCCAGCAGCTTGACCCCGGGGGATACGCAGTATTTT. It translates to CASSLTPGDTQYF.